This note documents a single T cell receptor (beta chain) sequence. Its matching antigen is unknown. The CDR3 has 14 amino acids. V dropped 4 bases and J dropped 0 bases, with 11 bases sitting between them. Germline CDR1 and CDR2: SQVTM and ANQGSEA. This specimen comes from a study of cytomegalovirus exposure and HLA in healthy donors. Study-level information: A previous analysis identified 100 million or so unique TCR beta sequences derived from roughly 190 million T cells. Study results and limitations: Reports indicated that the classifier achieved high specificity and sensitivity in diagnosing cytomegalovirus status. Equally common other TCR beta chains were less clonally expanded than HLA-associated ones, a later analysis found. In a later analysis, at a false discovery rate of 0.05, approximately 16,000 TCR beta sequences were associated with HLA alleles.

Amplification used 60 Vbeta primers and 13 Jbeta primers. Measured with immunoSEQ multiplex PCR; TCRdb has only the in-frame clones, and not every one. The sample records tens of thousands of clones, roughly two thirds being singletons. Sequenced material: PBMCs. This chain links TRBV29-1 with TRBJ2-3; no clear D. The TCR was taken from a woman between 50 and 59 years old in good health and CMV-seropositive. The CDR3 here is CSVVEGASTDTQYF. The DNA for the CDR3 is TGCAGCGTTGTTGAAGGAGCTAGCACAGATACGCAGTATTTT.